This T cell receptor (beta chain) was identified in a study of technical replicates of blood from several donors. The method was immunoSEQ multiplex PCR; TCRdb's version includes in-frame clones alone and lacks a portion of them. The sample lists 65,000 to 95,000 clones, approximately 86% occurring once. CDR1 is LGHNA and CDR2 is YSLEER in the germline V gene. V lost 2 bases to trimming and J lost 6 bases, with 9 bases between them. The CDR3 is made up of 13 amino acids. The source of this sequence is a human donor in good health. Some clones in this sample may be carry-over from other donors' samples. V and J are TRBV4-3 and TRBJ2-3; D may be TRBD1 (6 bases). The sequenced sample was PBMCs. CDR3 nucleotide sequence: TGCGCCAGCAGCCAAAACACAGGGGATACGCAGTATTTT. As protein: CASSQNTGDTQYF.